Sequencing of this T cell receptor beta chain was carried out in a study of T cell responses to AZD1222 COVID-19 vaccine. Overall study context: Pooled together were second doses at about 4 or about 12 weeks.

Libraries were prepared by immunoSEQ multiplex PCR; TCRdb keeps only in-frame clonotypes and omits some of them. Of 150,000 or so clones listed, roughly 90% are singletons. On this clone itself: Its antigen is unidentified.

Study-level results: Females outnumbered males among donors, who were mostly white British; clonal diversity was possibly underestimated.

The receptor was derived from an adult in good health. The material sequenced was peripheral blood, taken on day 0 of AZD1222 vaccination.

CDR3 region: CSADDDYEQYF. CDR3 coding DNA: TGCAGTGCTGACGATGACTACGAGCAGTACTTC. The chain recombines TRBV20-1 with TRBJ2-7; no reliable D call. CDR3 size: 11 residues. CDR1 is DFQATT and CDR2 is SNEGSKA in the germline V gene (reference sequence). Trimming shortened V by 5 bases and J by 3 bases, and 8 bases separated the two germline ends.